These T cell receptor beta chains were read from a single sample in a study of shared clonotypes between healthy human individuals. Data came from immunoSEQ multiplex PCR; TCRdb stores just in-frame clones and leaves some out. The sample has some 2,000,000 clones; just under 95% are singletons. Sample: naive CD8+ T cells sorted from blood. These receptors came from a man aged 18 to 35 in good health. Each CDR3 is given with its conserved first and last residue. Fields, in order: V gene, J gene, CDR3 length, D gene, CDR3 DNA, CDR3 protein. The D gene is left open where the match is weak.

V: TRBV12-5
J: TRBJ2-2
length: 15
D: .
DNA: TGTGCTAGTGGCCTCTCTAGTTTGGGGACCGGGGAGCTGTTTTTT
CDR3: CASGLSSLGTGELFF

V: TRBV30
J: TRBJ1-5
length: 13
D: TRBD1
DNA: TGTGCCTGGAAGGGGACAGGGAATCAGCCCCAGCATTTT
CDR3: CAWKGTGNQPQHF

V: TRBV30
J: TRBJ1-5
length: 13
D: .
DNA: TGTGCCTGGAGTAGGTCAGACGATTTGCCCCAGCATTTT
CDR3: CAWSRSDDLPQHF

V: TRBV5-1
J: TRBJ2-2
length: 15
D: .
DNA: TGCGCCAGCAGTAGTTCTGACAAGAACACCGGGGAGCTGTTTTTT
CDR3: CASSSSDKNTGELFF

V: TRBV7-9
J: TRBJ1-1
length: 13
D: .
DNA: TGTGCCAGCAGTCCAACAGGGTCCACTGAAGCTTTCTTT
CDR3: CASSPTGSTEAFF

V: TRBV18
J: TRBJ2-7
length: 14
D: .
DNA: TGTGCCAGCTCACCACCGGACGGTACCTACGAGCAGTACTTC
CDR3: CASSPPDGTYEQYF

V: TRBV30
J: TRBJ2-7
length: 11
D: .
DNA: TGTGCCCGTAGGGTTAGGAACGAGCAGTACTTC
CDR3: CARRVRNEQYF

V: TRBV12-5
J: TRBJ1-5
length: 14
D: .
DNA: TGTGCTAGTGGCGGGGGGGATAGCAATCAGCCCCAGCATTTT
CDR3: CASGGGDSNQPQHF

V: TRBV6-4
J: TRBJ2-7
length: 9
D: .
DNA: TGTGCCAGCATACGGGGGTGGTACTTC
CDR3: CASIRGWYF

V: TRBV19
J: TRBJ2-7
length: 14
D: .
DNA: TGTGCCAGTAGTATTTCCGGGAGCTCCTACGAGCAGTACTTC
CDR3: CASSISGSSYEQYF